This TCR beta chain came from a study of blood T cell repertoires in COVID-19. Study context: There were acute and convalescent COVID-19 samples, and they came from the United States, Italy and Spain. Sample material is recorded as cDNA or gDNA derived from T cells, B-cell-depleted T cells, or PBMCs.

Original analysis: Reference gene primer amplification in the assay estimated nucleated cell counts. Data came from immunoSEQ multiplex PCR; TCRdb stores just in-frame clones and leaves some out. D and trimming were read from the DNA, whereas the V and J calls and clone size are those reported in that table. Among fewer than 300,000 clones, 85% to 90% were seen once, and the ten largest hold 0.99%. Germline loops: CDR1 SNHLY, CDR2 FYNNEI. The V end lost 9 bases, the J end lost 2 bases, and 15 bases lay between the germline ends. The CDR3 covers 14 residues. The sample holds one count of this clone. Sequenced: peripheral blood. This sequence originates from a woman aged 40 to 49 who had recovered from COVID-19. The chain joins TRBV2 to TRBJ2-3, with a tentative D call TRBD2 (6 bases). The CDR3, as DNA: TGTGCCAGGTCAGGCGGGGCGGACACAGATACGCAGTATTTT. The encoded protein is CARSGGADTDTQYF. Using reference TRBV2 and TRBJ2-3 for the parts outside the CDR3, the full variable domain is EPEVTQTPSHQVTQMGQEVILRCVPISNHLYFYWYRQILGQKVEFLVSFYNNEISEKSEIFDDQFSVERPDGSNFTLKIRSTKLEDSAMYFCARSGGADTDTQYFGPGTRLTVL.